The T cell receptor beta chain under discussion was sequenced for a study of cytomegalovirus exposure and HLA in healthy donors. The overall study: When fewer than 400 donors were genotyped, over 80% of them were found to fall in the Caucasian-associated ancestry cluster.

Study results and limitations: Presence/absence analyses took donor sequencing depth as roughly uniform. Previously analyzed data showed that most TCR beta V segments were productive at a frequency of about 87% or about 30%.

PCR used 60 Vbeta primers and 13 Jbeta primers. Method: immunoSEQ multiplex PCR; TCRdb's copy keeps in-frame clones and lacks some. The data contain some 160,000 clones, 80% to 85% of them seen just once; the ten biggest clones take up roughly 1.5%. Points on this clone: The antigen is unknown.

Germline V CDR1 and CDR2: SQVTM, ANQGSEA. The V gene end was trimmed by 4 bases and the J gene end by 1 base; junction bases not matched to a gene: 5. CDR3 size: 14 residues. The sequencing sample was made of PBMCs. The source is a woman younger than 35 in good health and CMV-seronegative. The chain joins TRBV29-1 to TRBJ1-1, with TRBD1 matching 8 bases. As DNA, the CDR3 is TGCAGCGTTGTTGACAGGGGTAAGAACACTGAAGCTTTCTTT. This codes for CSVVDRGKNTEAFF.